This entry lists 10 T cell receptor beta chains sequenced from one sample in a study of T cell repertoires in cytomegalovirus infection. Antigens for these TCRs are unknown. One entry per CDR3 protein, called by TCRdb with MiXCR from the reads. The table lists around 750,000 distinct CDR3 sequences, 30% to 35% of them singletons. The sequences come from cultured CD8+ T cells from PBMCs, collected from culture after CMV antigen stimulation. Receptors originate from a human donor in good health (CMV status not recorded). Some clones in this sample may be carry-over from other donors' samples.

V and J are TRBV6-5 and TRBJ1-4, with a possible D match to TRBD1 (6 bases). The CDR3 consists of 17 residues. CDR1 and CDR2 (germline): MNHEY, SVGAGI. Trimming left V 7 bases short and J 2 bases short, with 20 bases between. The CDR3 DNA is TGTGCCAGCACCGAGGGCAGGGGAGTATTGACTAATGAAAAACTGTTTTTT. Protein: CASTEGRGVLTNEKLFF.

This rearrangement joins TRBV4-1 to TRBJ1-4; D ambiguous. V was cut by 4 bases and J by 8 bases, with 23 bases left in between. The CDR3 is 17 amino acids. Germline V gene sequence: CDR1 MGHRA, CDR2 YSYEKL. The CDR3 region is CASSPQRDSAGREKLFF. The CDR3 nucleotides are TGCGCCAGCAGCCCCCAACGCGACTCCGCGGGGAGAGAAAAACTGTTTTTT.

This clonotype was detected only a few times. This chain links TRBV7-4 with TRBJ2-2; 14 positions agree with TRBD2. Germline V gene lookup returns CDR1 SGHVT and CDR2 SQSDAQ. Trimming cost V 2 bases and J 7 bases; bases outside gene matches: 18. CDR3 length equals 21 residues. This chain's CDR3 is CASSLIGPGLAGAPSYGELFF. Here the CDR3 DNA reads TGTGCCAGCAGCTTAATCGGGCCGGGACTAGCGGGGGCCCCCTCGTACGGGGAGCTGTTTTTT.

This chain connects TRBV19 to TRBJ1-5; D not certain. Germline V CDR1 and CDR2: LNHDA, SQIVND (reference sequence). V was cut by 5 bases and J by 0 bases, with 11 bases left in between. The CDR3 spans 15 residues. The CDR3 sequence is CASSRASYSNQPQHF. The CDR3 DNA sequence: TGTGCCAGTAGTCGGGCTTCTTATAGCAATCAGCCCCAGCATTTT.

The rearrangement links TRBV27 to TRBJ1-1, with D maybe TRBD1 (6 bases). V lost 7 bases and J 4 bases, leaving 10 bases between the germline ends. The CDR3 sequence is 12 residues long. Germline V gene lookup returns CDR1 MNHEY and CDR2 SMNVEV (reference sequence). CDR3 bases: TGTGCCAGCAAGACAGGTTTCACTGAAGCTTTCTTT. Its protein product is CASKTGFTEAFF.

The chain joins TRBV5-5 to TRBJ1-5, with 7 bases lining up with TRBD1. Trimming cost V 3 bases and J 0 bases; bases outside gene matches: 9. The germline CDR1 and CDR2 sequences are SGHKS and YYEKEE (reference sequence). The CDR3 runs to 17 residues. The CDR3 spells CASSSYPGQTSNQPQHF. The CDR3, as DNA: TGTGCCAGCAGCTCCTATCCGGGACAGACTAGCAATCAGCCCCAGCATTTT.

This clonotype occurred a few times. The chain combines TRBV6-5 with TRBJ1-1; D may be TRBD1 (6 bases). V lost 2 bases, J lost 5 bases, and 21 bases lay in between. CDR1 is MNHEY and CDR2 is SVGAGI in the germline V gene. This CDR3 is 17 amino acids long. The CDR3 nucleotides are TGTGCCAGCAGTTACCCTACCCGGGGGGCGCCGGGGACTGAAGCTTTCTTT. Protein sequence: CASSYPTRGAPGTEAFF.

This rearrangement joins TRBV6-2 or TRBV6-3 to TRBJ2-1; D not certain. CDR1 MNHEY and CDR2 SVGEGT come from the germline V gene. V was pared by 2 bases and J by 3 bases, with 8 bases between. The CDR3 runs 14 residues. CDR3 sequence: CASSYKWNYNEQFF. In DNA form, the CDR3 reads TGTGCCAGCAGTTACAAGTGGAACTACAATGAGCAGTTCTTC.

This rearrangement joins TRBV6-2 or TRBV6-3 to TRBJ1-2; 7 bases line up with TRBD1. The CDR3 is 13 residues long. The germline V gene encodes CDR1 MNHEY and CDR2 SVGEGT. The ends lost 9 bases at V and 3 bases at J; junction bases unmatched: 7. In DNA form, the CDR3 reads TGTGCCAGTACAACGACAGGGTACTATGGCTACACCTTC. It encodes CASTTTGYYGYTF.

The V call is TRBV7-9, the J call TRBJ1-1; possible D gene TRBD1, 5 bases. Trimming took 3 bases from V and 8 from J, leaving 16 bases between them. The CDR3 spans 14 residues. CDR1 SEHNR and CDR2 FQNEAQ come from the germline V gene (reference sequence). The CDR3 nucleotides read TGTGCCAGCAGCTTTGTAAGGTCTTCAGGGGAAGCTTTCTTT. This translates into CASSFVRSSGEAFF.